This TCR beta chain was sequenced for a study of human T cells and chemical hapten exposure. As for this clonotype: Its antigen is not known.

Findings of the study overall: All donors were alopecia patients, so their immunity may differ from that of healthy people.

The time point: pre-sensitization, week 0. The sample's treatment: therapeutic diphenylcyclopropenone sensitization with weekly scalp DPC. The authors' processing: A per-sample median of about 95,000 TCRs was observed, with counts ranging from 23,224 to 690,600. Using its own MiXCR run on the RACE reads, TCRdb lists one record per CDR3 protein. The V and J calls and clone size are TCRdb's, not the authors'. The repertoire has 250,000 or so distinct CDR3 sequences, around 7.3% of them found once; the top ten carry 0.9% to 1.5%. The sequence was obtained from a man between 18 and 35 years old with alopecia areata. Some clones in this sample may be carry-over from other donors' samples. The specimen comprised whole blood, sampled in connection with sensitization to the hapten diphenylcyclopropenone (DPC).

The DNA of the CDR3 is TGCGCCAGCAGTTTCCAACTAGCGGTTAGCACAGATACGCAGTATTTT. Its protein is CASSFQLAVSTDTQYF. The chain uses TRBV5-1 and TRBJ2-3; 8 bases align to TRBD2. The CDR3 consists of 16 residues. CDR1 is SGHRS and CDR2 is YFSETQ in the germline V gene. Trimming at V came to 5 bases and at J to 0 bases, leaving 8 bases not matched to a gene. Complete variable domain (other parts from reference TRBV5-1 and TRBJ2-3): KAGVTQTPRYLIKTRGQQVTLSCSPISGHRSVSWYQQTPGQGLQFLFEYFSETQRNKGNFPGRFSGRQFSNSRSEMNVSTLELGDSALYLCASSFQLAVSTDTQYFGPGTRLTVL.